This T cell receptor beta chain comes out of a study of STAT5B mutations in CD4+ large granular lymphocyte leukemia. General study results and limits: Compared with healthy controls (2/35), patient top clones favored TRBV06 (8/27). No patients shared main leukemic clonotypes, though around 24% appeared at low frequency elsewhere. CD4-sorted patient repertoires seemed more clonal than healthy CD4+ repertoires.

TCRdb keeps only in-frame clones here, not all; method: immunoSEQ multiplex PCR. Of about 30,000 clones in the sample, around three quarters are singletons; the top ten hold roughly 1.9%. Controls came from buffy coats of healthy blood donors. About this clone itself: No antigen is known for it.

Per germline, CDR1 MNHEY and CDR2 SMNVEV (reference sequence). The CDR3 is 16 amino acids. With 8 bases removed from V and 2 bases from J, the gap between germline ends came to 18 bases. This chain connects TRBV27 to TRBJ2-2, with D perhaps TRBD1 (6 bases). The sequenced sample was CD4+ T cells from blood buffy coats. The sequence was collected from a human donor in good health. CDR3 sequence (DNA): TGTGCCAGCCGTTCCTCCGGGACAATTAACACCGGGGAGCTGTTTTTT. Amino acids: CASRSSGTINTGELFF.